This TCR beta chain emerged from a study of T cell responses to AZD1222 COVID-19 vaccine. Notes on the study in general: Spike-specific TCR breadth and depth were elevated following two AZD1222 doses. Mostly white British, mostly female donors; authors suggested clonal diversity may be underestimated.

Sequencing was performed with immunoSEQ multiplex PCR; in TCRdb, only in-frame clones are kept and a portion is missing. The repertoire holds some 110,000 clones, with about 80% as singletons. To note about this clone: What it recognizes is unknown.

The CDR3 is 13 amino acids. V was trimmed by 5 bases and J by 5 bases, leaving 12 bases between them. CDR1 is LNHDA, CDR2 SQIVND, per germline (reference sequence). Specimen: peripheral blood, collected on day 0 of AZD1222 vaccination. The V and J genes are TRBV19 and TRBJ1-2; no clear D. This sequence originates from an adult in good health. The CDR3 nucleotides read TGTGCCAGTAGTTCCGGGTTCCTTTATGGCTACACCTTC. Protein product: CASSSGFLYGYTF.